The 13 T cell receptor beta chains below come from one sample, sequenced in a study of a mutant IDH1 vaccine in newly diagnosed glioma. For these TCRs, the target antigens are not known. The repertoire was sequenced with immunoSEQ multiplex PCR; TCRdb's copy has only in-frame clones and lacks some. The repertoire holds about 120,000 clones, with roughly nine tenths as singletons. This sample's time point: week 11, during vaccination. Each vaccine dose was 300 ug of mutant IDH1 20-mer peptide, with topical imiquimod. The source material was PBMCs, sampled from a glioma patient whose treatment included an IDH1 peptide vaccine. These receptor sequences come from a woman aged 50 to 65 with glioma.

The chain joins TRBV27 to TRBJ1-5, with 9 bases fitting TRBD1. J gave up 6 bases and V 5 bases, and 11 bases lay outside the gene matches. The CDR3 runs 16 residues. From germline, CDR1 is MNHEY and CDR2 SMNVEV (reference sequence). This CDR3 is CASSPNAGTGSQPQHF. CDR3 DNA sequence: TGTGCCAGCAGTCCCAACGCCGGGACAGGGAGTCAGCCCCAGCATTTT.

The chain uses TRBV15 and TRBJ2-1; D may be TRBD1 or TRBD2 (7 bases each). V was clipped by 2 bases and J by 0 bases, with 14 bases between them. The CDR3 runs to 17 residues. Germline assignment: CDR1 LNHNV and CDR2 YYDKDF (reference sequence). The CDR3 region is CATSRLGRGLSYNEQFF. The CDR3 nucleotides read TGTGCCACCAGCAGATTGGGGAGGGGGCTCTCCTACAATGAGCAGTTCTTC.

DNA of the CDR3: TGTGCCAGCAGCTTAGGTCCAGGTGAGAATGAGCAGTTCTTC. Translating it yields CASSLGPGENEQFF. The chain combines TRBV11-3 with TRBJ2-1, with no clear D. The CDR3 totals 14 residues. Trimming took off 1 base at V and 7 bases at J, with 11 bases between the two ends. Germline V gives CDR1 SGHNT, CDR2 YENEEA.

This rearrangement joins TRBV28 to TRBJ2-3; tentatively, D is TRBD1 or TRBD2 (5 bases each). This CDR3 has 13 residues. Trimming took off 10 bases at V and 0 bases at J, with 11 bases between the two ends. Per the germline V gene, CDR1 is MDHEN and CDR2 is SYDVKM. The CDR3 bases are TGTGCCACGGGGCCAGCTAGCACAGATACGCAGTATTTT. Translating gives CATGPASTDTQYF.

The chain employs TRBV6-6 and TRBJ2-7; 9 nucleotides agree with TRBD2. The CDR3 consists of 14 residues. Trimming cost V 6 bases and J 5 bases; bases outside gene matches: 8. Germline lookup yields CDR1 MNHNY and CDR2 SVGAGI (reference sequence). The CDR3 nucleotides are TGTGCCAGCAGGGGGAGCGGGAGGATGAACGAGCAGTACTTC. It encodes CASRGSGRMNEQYF.

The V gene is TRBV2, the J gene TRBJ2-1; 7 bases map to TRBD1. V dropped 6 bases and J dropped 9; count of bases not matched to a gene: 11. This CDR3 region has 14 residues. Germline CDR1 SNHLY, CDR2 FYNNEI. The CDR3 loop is CASSYSTGNSEQFF. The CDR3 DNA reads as TGTGCCAGCAGCTACTCGACAGGGAACAGTGAGCAGTTCTTC.

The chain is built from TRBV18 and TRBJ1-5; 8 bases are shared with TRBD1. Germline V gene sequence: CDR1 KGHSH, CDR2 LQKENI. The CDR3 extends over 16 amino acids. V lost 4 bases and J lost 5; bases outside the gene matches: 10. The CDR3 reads CASSRRGQGADQPQHF. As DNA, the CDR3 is TGTGCCAGCTCACGCCGCGGACAGGGAGCCGATCAGCCCCAGCATTTT.

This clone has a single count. The CDR3 sequence is CASSAQGEIYGYTF. CDR3 DNA: TGTGCCAGCAGCGCACAGGGGGAGATCTATGGCTACACCTTC. This chain connects TRBV7-9 to TRBJ1-2; 8 nucleotides agree with TRBD1. CDR3 size: 14 residues. Germline assignment: CDR1 SEHNR and CDR2 FQNEAQ (reference sequence). The ends lost 5 bases at V and 4 bases at J; junction bases unmatched: 6.

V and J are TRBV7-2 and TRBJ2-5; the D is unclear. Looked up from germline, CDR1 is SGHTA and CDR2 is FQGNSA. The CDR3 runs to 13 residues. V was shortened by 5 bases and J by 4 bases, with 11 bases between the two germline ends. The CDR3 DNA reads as TGTGCCAGCAGCCGCTCGCCGGGAGAGACCCAGTACTTC. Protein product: CASSRSPGETQYF.

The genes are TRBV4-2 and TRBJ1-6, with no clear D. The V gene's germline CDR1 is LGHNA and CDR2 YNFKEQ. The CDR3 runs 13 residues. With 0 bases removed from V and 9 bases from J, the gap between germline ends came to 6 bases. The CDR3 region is CASSQDLGSPLHF. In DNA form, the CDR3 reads TGTGCCAGCAGCCAAGATCTAGGTTCACCCCTCCACTTT.

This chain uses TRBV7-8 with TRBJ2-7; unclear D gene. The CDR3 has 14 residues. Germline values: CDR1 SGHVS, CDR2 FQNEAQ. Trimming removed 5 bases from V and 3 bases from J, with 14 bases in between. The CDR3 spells CASSPYMDGYEQYF. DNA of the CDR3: TGTGCCAGCAGCCCCTATATGGACGGCTACGAGCAGTACTTC.

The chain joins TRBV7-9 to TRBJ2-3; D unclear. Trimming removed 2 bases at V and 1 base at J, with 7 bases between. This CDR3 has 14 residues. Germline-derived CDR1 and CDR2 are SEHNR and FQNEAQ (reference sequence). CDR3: CASSLTRGTDTQYF. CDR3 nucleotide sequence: TGTGCCAGCAGCTTAACCCGCGGCACAGATACGCAGTATTTT. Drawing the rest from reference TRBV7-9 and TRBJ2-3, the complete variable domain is DTGVSQNPRHKITKRGQNVTFRCDPISEHNRLYWYRQTLGQGPEFLTYFQNEAQLEKSRLLSDRFSAERPKGSFSTLEIQRTEQGDSAMYLCASSLTRGTDTQYFGPGTRLTVL.

The DNA for the CDR3 is TGTGCCAGCAGTTCCGGACAGGGCTTCAATCAGCCCCAGCATTTT. Protein: CASSSGQGFNQPQHF. This chain links TRBV6-6 with TRBJ1-5; TRBD1 agrees at 8 bases. This CDR3 contains 15 residues. With V trimmed by 4 bases and J by 3 bases, 5 bases remained unmatched. Germline values: CDR1 MNHNY, CDR2 SVGAGI (reference sequence).